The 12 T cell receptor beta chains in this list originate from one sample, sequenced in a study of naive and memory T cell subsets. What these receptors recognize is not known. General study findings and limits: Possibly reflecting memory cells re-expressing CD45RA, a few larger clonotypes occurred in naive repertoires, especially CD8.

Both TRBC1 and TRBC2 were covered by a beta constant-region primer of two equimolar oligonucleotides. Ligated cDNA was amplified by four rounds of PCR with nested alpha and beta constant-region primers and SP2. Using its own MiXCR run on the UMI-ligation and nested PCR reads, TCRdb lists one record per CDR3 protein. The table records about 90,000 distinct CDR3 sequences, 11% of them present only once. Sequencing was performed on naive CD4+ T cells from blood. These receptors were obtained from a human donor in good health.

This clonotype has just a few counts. CDR3 region: CSARRGGITGELFF. In DNA, the CDR3 is TGCAGTGCTAGACGGGGGGGGATCACCGGGGAGCTGTTTTTT. This chain connects TRBV20-1 to TRBJ2-2; 8 bases match TRBD2. Germline V lookup: CDR1 DFQATT, CDR2 SNEGSKA (reference sequence). CDR3 length equals 14 residues. The V segment lost 2 bases and the J segment 4 bases; nucleotides outside the gene matches: 3.

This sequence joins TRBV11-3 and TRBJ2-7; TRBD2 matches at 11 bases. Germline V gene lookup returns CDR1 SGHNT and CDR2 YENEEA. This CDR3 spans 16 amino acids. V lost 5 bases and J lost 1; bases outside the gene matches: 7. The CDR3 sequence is CASSRAGTSGSYEQYF. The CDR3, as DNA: TGTGCCAGCAGCCGCGCCGGGACTAGCGGTTCCTACGAGCAGTACTTC.

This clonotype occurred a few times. CDR3 sequence (DNA): TGCAGTGCCCCATGGGGACAGTCGACCGGGTCACCCCTCCACTTT. Amino acids: CSAPWGQSTGSPLHF. V and J are TRBV20-1 and TRBJ1-6, with 7 bases that match TRBD1. Trimming took 6 bases from V and 10 from J; bases not matched to a gene: 15. Per the germline V gene, CDR1 is DFQATT and CDR2 is SNEGSKA (reference sequence). CDR3 length equals 15 residues.

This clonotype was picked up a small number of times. CDR3 amino acids: CASRPTGGENPPLHF. The CDR3 DNA sequence: TGTGCCAGCAGGCCGACAGGGGGCGAAAATCCACCCCTCCACTTT. The chain combines TRBV7-2 with TRBJ1-6; TRBD1 matches at 10 bases. With V trimmed by 6 bases and J by 11 bases, 10 bases remained unmatched. Germline-derived CDR1 and CDR2 are SGHTA and FQGNSA. This CDR3 contains 15 residues.

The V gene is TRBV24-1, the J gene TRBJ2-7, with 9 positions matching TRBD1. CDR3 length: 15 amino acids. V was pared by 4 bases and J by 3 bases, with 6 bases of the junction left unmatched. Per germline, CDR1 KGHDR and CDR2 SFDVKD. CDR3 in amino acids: CATSEHGTGYYEQYF. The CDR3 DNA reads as TGTGCCACCAGTGAACACGGGACAGGGTACTACGAGCAGTACTTC.

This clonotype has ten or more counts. The CDR3 loop reads CATSRDGYEQYF. The CDR3 nucleotides read TGTGCCACCAGCAGGGACGGCTACGAGCAGTACTTC. The gene calls are TRBV24-1 and TRBJ2-7; either TRBD1 or TRBD2 may fit D (5 bases each). Germline CDR1 KGHDR, CDR2 SFDVKD. V lost 7 bases, J lost 3 bases, and 9 bases lay in between. The CDR3 runs to 12 residues.

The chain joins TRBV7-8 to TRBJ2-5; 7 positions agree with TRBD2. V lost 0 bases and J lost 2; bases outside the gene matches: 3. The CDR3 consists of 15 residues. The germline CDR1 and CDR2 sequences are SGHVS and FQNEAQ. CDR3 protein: CASSLAVGGQETQYF. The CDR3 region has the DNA TGTGCCAGCAGCTTAGCAGTGGGAGGGCAAGAGACCCAGTACTTC. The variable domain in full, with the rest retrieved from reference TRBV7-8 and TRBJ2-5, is GAGVSQSPRYKVAKRGQDVALRCDPISGHVSLFWYQQALGQGPEFLTYFQNEAQLDKSGLPSDRFFAERPEGSVSTLKIQRTQQEDSAVYLCASSLAVGGQETQYFGPGTRLLVL.

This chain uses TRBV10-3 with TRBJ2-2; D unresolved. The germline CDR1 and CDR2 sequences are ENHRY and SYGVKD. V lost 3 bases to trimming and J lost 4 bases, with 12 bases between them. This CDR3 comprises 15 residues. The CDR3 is CAISEQPDPTGELFF. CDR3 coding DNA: TGTGCCATCAGTGAACAGCCCGATCCCACCGGGGAGCTGTTTTTT.

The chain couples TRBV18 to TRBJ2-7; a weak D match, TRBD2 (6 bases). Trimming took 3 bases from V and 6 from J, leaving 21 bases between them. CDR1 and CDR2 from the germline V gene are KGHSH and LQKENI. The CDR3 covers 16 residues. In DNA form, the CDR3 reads TGTGCCAGCTCACCGGTGACCGGGACGGCGGGGCCCGAGCAGTACTTC. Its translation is CASSPVTGTAGPEQYF.

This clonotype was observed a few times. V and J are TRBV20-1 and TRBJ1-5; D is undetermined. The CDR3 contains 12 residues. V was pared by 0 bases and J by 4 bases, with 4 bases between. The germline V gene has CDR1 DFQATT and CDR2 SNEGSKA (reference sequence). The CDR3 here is CSARDQNQPQHF. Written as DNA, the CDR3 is TGCAGTGCTAGAGATCAAAATCAGCCCCAGCATTTT.

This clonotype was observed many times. The CDR3 nucleotides are TGTGCCAGCAGCTTCCGCACAGATACGCAGTATTTT. Translating it yields CASSFRTDTQYF. The chain carries TRBV7-6 and TRBJ2-3; no reliable D call. V was clipped by 3 bases and J by 1 base, with 2 bases between them. Germline CDR1 SGHVS, CDR2 FNYEAQ. This CDR3 is 12 amino acids long.

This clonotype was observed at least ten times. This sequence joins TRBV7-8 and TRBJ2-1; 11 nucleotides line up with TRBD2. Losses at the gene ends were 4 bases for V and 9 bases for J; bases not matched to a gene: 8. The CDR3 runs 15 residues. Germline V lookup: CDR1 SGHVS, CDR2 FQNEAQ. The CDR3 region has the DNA TGTGCCAGCAGCTCACTTAGCGGGGGGGCCGCTGAGCAGTTCTTC. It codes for CASSSLSGGAAEQFF.